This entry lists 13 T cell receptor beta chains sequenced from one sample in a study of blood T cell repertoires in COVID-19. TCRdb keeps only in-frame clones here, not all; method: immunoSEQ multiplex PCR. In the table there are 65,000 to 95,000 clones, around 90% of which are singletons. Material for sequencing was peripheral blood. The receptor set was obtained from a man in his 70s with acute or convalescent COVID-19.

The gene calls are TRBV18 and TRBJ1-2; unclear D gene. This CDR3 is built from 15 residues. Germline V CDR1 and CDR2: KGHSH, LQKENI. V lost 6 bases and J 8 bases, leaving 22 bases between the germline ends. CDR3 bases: TGTGCCAGCTCCCCCCCTCTACAGCCTACCTACGGCTACACCTTC. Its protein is CASSPPLQPTYGYTF.

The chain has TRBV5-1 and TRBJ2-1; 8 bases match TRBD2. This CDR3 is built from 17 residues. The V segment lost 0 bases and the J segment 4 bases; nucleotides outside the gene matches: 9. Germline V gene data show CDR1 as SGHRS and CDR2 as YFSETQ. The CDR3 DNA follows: TGCGCCAGCAGCTTGGCCGGGGCGGGGGGAGGATACAATGAGCAGTTCTTC. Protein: CASSLAGAGGGYNEQFF.

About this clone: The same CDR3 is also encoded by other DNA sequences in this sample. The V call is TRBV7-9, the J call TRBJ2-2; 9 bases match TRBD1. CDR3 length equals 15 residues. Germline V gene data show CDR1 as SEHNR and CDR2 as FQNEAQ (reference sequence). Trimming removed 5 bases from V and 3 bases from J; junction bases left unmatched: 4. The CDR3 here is CASSLQGADTGELFF. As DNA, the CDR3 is TGTGCCAGCAGCCTACAGGGGGCGGACACCGGGGAGCTGTTTTTT.

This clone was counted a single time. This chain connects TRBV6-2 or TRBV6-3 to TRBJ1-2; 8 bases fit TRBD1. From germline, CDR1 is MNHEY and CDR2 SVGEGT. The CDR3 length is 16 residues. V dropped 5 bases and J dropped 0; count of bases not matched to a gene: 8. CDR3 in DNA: TGTGCCAGCAGTGGTCGGGACAGGAGAGCTAACTATGGCTACACCTTC. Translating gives CASSGRDRRANYGYTF.

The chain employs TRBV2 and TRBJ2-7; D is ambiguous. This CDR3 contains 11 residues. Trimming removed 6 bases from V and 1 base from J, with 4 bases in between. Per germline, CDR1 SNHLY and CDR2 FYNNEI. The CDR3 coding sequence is TGTGCCAGCAGGAGTTCCTACGAGCAGTACTTC. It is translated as CASRSSYEQYF.

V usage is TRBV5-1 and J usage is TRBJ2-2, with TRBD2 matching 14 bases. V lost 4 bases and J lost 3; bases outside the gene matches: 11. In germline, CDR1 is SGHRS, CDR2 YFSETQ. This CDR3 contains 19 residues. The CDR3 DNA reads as TGCGCCAGCAGCCGGGGACTAGCGGGGGCGAAACTAGACACCGGGGAGCTGTTTTTT. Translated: CASSRGLAGAKLDTGELFF.

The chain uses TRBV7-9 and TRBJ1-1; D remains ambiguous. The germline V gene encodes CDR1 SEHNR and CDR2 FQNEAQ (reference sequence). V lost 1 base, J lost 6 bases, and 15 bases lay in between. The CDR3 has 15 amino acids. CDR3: CASSLGELRFAEAFF. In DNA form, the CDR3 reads TGTGCCAGCAGCTTAGGTGAACTGAGGTTCGCTGAAGCTTTCTTT.

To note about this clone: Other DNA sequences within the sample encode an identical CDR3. Here the CDR3 DNA reads TGCGCCAGCAGCTTGGCCACAGGGGGAGGGACTGAAGCTTTCTTT. Its translation is CASSLATGGGTEAFF. The V call is TRBV5-1, the J call TRBJ1-1; 8 bases align to TRBD1. J gave up 5 bases and V 0 bases, and 6 bases lay outside the gene matches. Germline lookup yields CDR1 SGHRS and CDR2 YFSETQ. The CDR3 has 15 residues.

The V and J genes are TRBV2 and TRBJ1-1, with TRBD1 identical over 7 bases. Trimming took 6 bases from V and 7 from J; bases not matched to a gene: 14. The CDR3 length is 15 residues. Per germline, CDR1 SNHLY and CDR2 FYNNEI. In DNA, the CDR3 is TGTGCCAGCAGCCGACCCTCCTTAGGACAGGATGAAGCTTTCTTT. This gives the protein CASSRPSLGQDEAFF.

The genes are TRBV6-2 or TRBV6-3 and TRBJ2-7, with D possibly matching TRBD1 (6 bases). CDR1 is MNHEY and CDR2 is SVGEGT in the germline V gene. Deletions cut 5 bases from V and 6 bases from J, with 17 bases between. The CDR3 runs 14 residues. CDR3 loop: CASSLQGPPFEQYF. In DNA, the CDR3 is TGTGCCAGCAGTCTACAGGGCCCGCCTTTCGAGCAGTACTTC.

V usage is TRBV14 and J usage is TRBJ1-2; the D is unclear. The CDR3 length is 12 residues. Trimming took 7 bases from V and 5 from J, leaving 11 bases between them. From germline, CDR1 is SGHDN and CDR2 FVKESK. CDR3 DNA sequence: TGTGCCAGCACCGGCACTAGGTATGGCTACACCTTC. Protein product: CASTGTRYGYTF.

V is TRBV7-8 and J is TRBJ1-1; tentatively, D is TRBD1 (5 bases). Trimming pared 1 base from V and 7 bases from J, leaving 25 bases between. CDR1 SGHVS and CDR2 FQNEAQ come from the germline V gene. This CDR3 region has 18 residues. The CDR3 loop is CASSLEFMGRGNRGEAFF. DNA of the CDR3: TGTGCCAGCAGCTTAGAGTTCATGGGGCGGGGTAATAGGGGTGAAGCTTTCTTT.

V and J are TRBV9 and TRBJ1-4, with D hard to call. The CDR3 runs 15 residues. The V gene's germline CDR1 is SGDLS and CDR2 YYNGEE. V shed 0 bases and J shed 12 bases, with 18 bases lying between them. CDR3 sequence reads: CASSVGGAIPAELFF. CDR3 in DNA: TGTGCCAGCAGCGTAGGAGGTGCGATACCCGCCGAACTGTTTTTT.